These 23 T cell receptor beta chains were sequenced from one sample in a study of cytomegalovirus exposure and HLA in healthy donors. Primers included in the PCR were 60 Vbeta and 13 Jbeta primers. Measured with immunoSEQ multiplex PCR; TCRdb has only the in-frame clones, and not every one. This sample has around 220,000 clones; almost 80% occur once, and the top ten carry 1.5% to 2%. The sequenced material came from PBMCs. All receptors derive from a man aged 18 to 29 in good health and CMV-seronegative.

V usage is TRBV14 and J usage is TRBJ2-2, with 12 bases lining up with TRBD2. Germline CDR1 SGHDN, CDR2 FVKESK. The CDR3 runs to 17 residues. Trimming removed 5 bases from V and 7 bases from J; junction bases left unmatched: 11. The CDR3 DNA reads TGTGCCAGCAGCTCCGGACTAGCGGGGTTCCGGGGCGGGGAGCTGTTTTTT. As protein: CASSSGLAGFRGGELFF.

This chain links TRBV2 with TRBJ2-1; D unresolved. Germline V CDR1 and CDR2: SNHLY, FYNNEI. The CDR3 spans 13 residues. V was pared by 3 bases and J by 9 bases, with 12 bases between. The CDR3 here is CASSEGRLGEQFF. DNA for the CDR3: TGTGCCAGCAGTGAGGGCAGATTAGGTGAGCAGTTCTTC.

This sequence joins TRBV19 and TRBJ1-5, with a weak D call TRBD1 (5 bases). With 7 bases removed from V and 3 bases from J, the gap between germline ends came to 13 bases. Germline CDR1 is LNHDA and CDR2 is SQIVND (reference sequence). The CDR3 extends over 14 amino acids. The CDR3 loop is CASNTRENNQPQHF. The CDR3 nucleotides are TGTGCCAGTAATACCAGGGAAAACAATCAGCCCCAGCATTTT.

The rearrangement joins TRBV11-3 to TRBJ2-2, with TRBD1 matching over 8 bases. V was clipped by 8 bases and J by 4 bases; unmatched bases: 3. CDR1 is SGHNT and CDR2 is YENEEA in the germline V gene. The CDR3 sequence is 13 residues long. The DNA of the CDR3 is TGTGCCAGCGGGACAGGCCCCACCGGGGAGCTGTTTTTT. Amino acid sequence: CASGTGPTGELFF.

The chain joins TRBV6-5 to TRBJ2-7, with D perhaps TRBD2 (5 bases). Germline loops: CDR1 MNHEY, CDR2 SVGAGI. The CDR3 contains 16 residues. Trimming pared 0 bases from V and 1 base from J, leaving 13 bases between. The CDR3 protein is CASSYSGRGPSYEQYF. The CDR3 bases are TGTGCCAGCAGTTACTCAGGACGCGGGCCTTCCTACGAGCAGTACTTC.

V gene TRBV5-1 combines with J gene TRBJ1-1, with no clear D. The V gene's germline CDR1 is SGHRS and CDR2 YFSETQ. The CDR3 contains 13 residues. V lost 4 bases, J lost 2 bases, and 9 bases lay in between. CDR3 DNA sequence: TGCGCCAGCAGCGCCGGTCGAAACACTGAAGCTTTCTTT. Translated, it gives CASSAGRNTEAFF.

This clone was seen just once. This sequence joins TRBV11-3 and TRBJ2-7; TRBD2 might be the D (6 bases). The germline CDR1 and CDR2 sequences are SGHNT and YENEEA. The CDR3 sequence is 15 residues long. V lost 6 bases and J 3 bases, leaving 18 bases between the germline ends. The CDR3 DNA follows: TGTGCCAGCAGGGGCAGCAGGGAGGTGAGCTACGAGCAGTACTTC. Protein sequence: CASRGSREVSYEQYF.

The chain combines TRBV11-3 with TRBJ2-1, with TRBD1 identical over 12 bases. Germline V gives CDR1 SGHNT, CDR2 YENEEA. Losses at the gene ends were 5 bases for V and 7 bases for J; bases not matched to a gene: 12. This CDR3 has 17 amino acids. CDR3 in amino acids: CASSVIPGQGALNEQFF. CDR3 nucleotides: TGTGCCAGCAGCGTAATACCGGGACAGGGGGCTTTGAATGAGCAGTTCTTC.

The J gene is TRBJ2-7, the V gene TRBV4-3; TRBD2 aligns across 11 bases. CDR3 length: 16 amino acids. From germline, CDR1 is LGHNA and CDR2 YSLEER. With V trimmed by 0 bases and J by 5 bases, 6 bases remained unmatched. The CDR3 nucleotides read TGCGCCAGCAGCCAAGAACTAGCGGGAGTGGGCGACGAGCAGTACTTC. Translated: CASSQELAGVGDEQYF.

The V call is TRBV18, the J call TRBJ1-1; the match to TRBD1 covers 12 bases. Germline V lookup: CDR1 KGHSH, CDR2 LQKENI. V lost 6 bases, J lost 0 bases, and 5 bases stayed unmatched. This CDR3 comprises 16 residues. CDR3: CASSPGTGGMNTEAFF. The DNA of the CDR3 is TGTGCCAGCTCGCCCGGGACAGGGGGCATGAACACTGAAGCTTTCTTT.

J is TRBJ1-2 and V is TRBV10-3; D unclear. The CDR3 is 13 amino acids. The V gene lost 4 bases and the J gene lost 0 bases, with 6 bases spanning the gap. The germline gives CDR1 ENHRY, CDR2 SYGVKD. The CDR3, as DNA: TGTGCCATCAGTGTAAGAGCTAACTATGGCTACACCTTC. Its protein is CAISVRANYGYTF.

The chain recombines TRBV7-9 with TRBJ2-5, with 12 bases fitting TRBD1. Per the germline V gene, CDR1 is SEHNR and CDR2 is FQNEAQ (reference sequence). The CDR3 has 16 residues. Unmatched junction bases numbered 9, after V lost 6 bases and J lost 4 bases. In DNA, the CDR3 is TGTGCCAGCAGTACCGGGGGGACAGGGGGCGCAGAGACCCAGTACTTC. Protein product: CASSTGGTGGAETQYF.

This chain links TRBV5-6 with TRBJ2-2; 7 positions agree with TRBD1. Trimming removed 4 bases from V and 7 bases from J; junction bases left unmatched: 13. Germline loops: CDR1 SGHDT, CDR2 YYEEEE. This CDR3 contains 16 residues. CDR3 DNA sequence: TGTGCCAGCAGCGGCACAGGGGAACTGGATATCGGGGAGCTGTTTTTT. Residues: CASSGTGELDIGELFF.

This sequence joins TRBV5-6 and TRBJ2-2; TRBD1 matches 8 bases. The V segment lost 3 bases and the J segment 6 bases; nucleotides outside the gene matches: 1. The germline gives CDR1 SGHDT, CDR2 YYEEEE. The length of the CDR3 is 13 residues. The CDR3 here is CASSWTGSGELFF. The CDR3 nucleotides read TGTGCCAGCAGCTGGACAGGGTCCGGGGAGCTGTTTTTT.

The J gene is TRBJ1-1, the V gene TRBV5-6; D is uncertain. Trimming cost V 4 bases and J 8 bases, with 15 bases left between them. CDR3 length equals 13 residues. The germline CDR1 and CDR2 sequences are SGHDT and YYEEEE. The CDR3 sequence: CASSPALSAEAFF. CDR3 bases: TGTGCCAGCAGCCCCGCCCTATCCGCCGAAGCTTTCTTT. Using reference TRBV5-6 and TRBJ1-1 for the parts outside the CDR3, the full variable domain is DAGVTQSPTHLIKTRGQQVTLRCSPKSGHDTVSWYQQALGQGPQFIFQYYEEEERQRGNFPDRFSGHQFPNYSSELNVNALLLGDSALYLCASSPALSAEAFFGQGTRLTVV.

The rearrangement uses TRBV27 and TRBJ2-6, with D tentatively TRBD2 (5 bases). CDR1 is MNHEY and CDR2 is SMNVEV in the germline V gene (reference sequence). V lost 6 bases and J lost 4, with 19 bases in between. CDR3 length equals 17 residues. CDR3 nucleotides: TGTGCCAGCAGCGGGGTTACTAACCTTCGAGGGGCCAACGTCCTGACTTTC. It translates to CASSGVTNLRGANVLTF.

This chain uses TRBV9 with TRBJ1-4; D is ambiguous. V was clipped by 2 bases and J by 3 bases, with 8 bases between them. Germline V gene lookup returns CDR1 SGDLS and CDR2 YYNGEE. This CDR3 is built from 14 residues. The CDR3 coding sequence is TGTGCCAGCAGCGTCGGCGGAGCTAATGAAAAACTGTTTTTT. It translates to CASSVGGANEKLFF.

This clone showed up just a few times. The chain uses TRBV7-2 and TRBJ1-3; perhaps TRBD1 as D (6 bases). CDR3 length: 17 residues. The V gene lost 4 bases and the J gene lost 0 bases, with 16 bases spanning the gap. Germline CDR1 SGHTA, CDR2 FQGNSA. CDR3 DNA sequence: TGTGCCAGCAGCTCCGTGGGGACATCTCACTCTGGAAACACCATATATTTT. It yields the protein CASSSVGTSHSGNTIYF.

The chain is built from TRBV19 and TRBJ1-1; 7 nucleotides line up with TRBD1. The CDR3 sequence is 15 residues long. CDR1 is LNHDA and CDR2 is SQIVND in the germline V gene (reference sequence). With V trimmed by 6 bases and J by 5 bases, 12 bases remained unmatched. Written as DNA, the CDR3 is TGTGCCAGTAGCCCCGCTAGGGGGCGAAGGACTGAAGCTTTCTTT. The encoded protein is CASSPARGRRTEAFF.

The gene calls are TRBV27 and TRBJ2-1, with TRBD2 as a possible D gene (6 bases). This CDR3 region has 14 residues. CDR1 is MNHEY, CDR2 SMNVEV, per germline (reference sequence). V gave up 6 bases and J gave up 7 bases, with 16 bases separating them. CDR3 residues: CASSIYRDWNEQFF. Written as DNA, the CDR3 is TGTGCCAGCAGCATATACCGGGACTGGAATGAGCAGTTCTTC.

Only one count was recorded for this clone. The CDR3: CASSLGGHGELFF. The CDR3 nucleotides are TGTGCCAGCAGCTTAGGGGGGCACGGGGAGCTGTTTTTT. V gene TRBV7-8 combines with J gene TRBJ2-2; TRBD1 is a possible D gene (6 bases). This CDR3 spans 13 amino acids. V was shortened by 1 base and J by 7 bases, with 7 bases between the two germline ends. Germline V gene data show CDR1 as SGHVS and CDR2 as FQNEAQ.

The chain carries TRBV5-1 and TRBJ1-6; no clear D. Germline-derived CDR1 and CDR2 are SGHRS and YFSETQ. The CDR3 is 16 amino acids. V lost 0 bases and J lost 7, with 14 bases in between. Written as DNA, the CDR3 is TGCGCCAGCAGCTTGGTCAGCGAGGATCGCAATTCACCCCTCCACTTT. It is translated as CASSLVSEDRNSPLHF.

This clone showed up just a few times. The chain carries TRBV29-1 and TRBJ2-5, with a possible D match to TRBD1 (5 bases). Germline-derived CDR1 and CDR2 are SQVTM and ANQGSEA. CDR3 length equals 13 residues. V lost 7 bases and J 4 bases, leaving 16 bases between the germline ends. CDR3 nucleotides: TGCAGCGCCCGGCAGGGTTTCGGAGAGACCCAGTACTTC. Residues: CSARQGFGETQYF.